One and the same sample provided the 24 T cell receptor beta chains below, sequenced in a study of control samples from healthy donors and cancer patients. TCRdb keeps only in-frame clones here, not all; method: immunoSEQ multiplex PCR. The sample has fewer than 500,000 clones; around nine tenths are singletons. Sequenced sample: PBMCs. All receptors derive from a man aged 35 to 55 with head and neck cancer.

This clone was detected a few times. The gene calls are TRBV6-2 or TRBV6-3 and TRBJ2-2; 16 bases match TRBD2. Looked up from germline, CDR1 is MNHEY and CDR2 is SVGEGT. The V segment lost 2 bases and the J segment 0 bases; nucleotides outside the gene matches: 0. There are 18 residues in the CDR3. In DNA form, the CDR3 reads TGTGCCAGCAGTTACGGGACTAGCGGGGGGGCGAACACCGGGGAGCTGTTTTTT. Amino acid sequence: CASSYGTSGGANTGELFF.

The chain couples TRBV24-1 to TRBJ1-2, with 7 bases that match TRBD1. J gave up 3 bases and V 3 bases, and 6 bases lay outside the gene matches. The CDR3 runs to 15 residues. The germline V gene encodes CDR1 KGHDR and CDR2 SFDVKD. The CDR3 nucleotides are TGTGCCACCAGTGATCTCTATGGGACAGACTATGGCTACACCTTC. Its translation is CATSDLYGTDYGYTF.

Concerning this clone itself: Other DNA sequences in the same sample also yield this CDR3. The gene calls are TRBV7-3 and TRBJ1-1; 8 nucleotides match TRBD1. CDR3 size: 13 residues. The germline gives CDR1 SGHTA, CDR2 FQGTGA. J gave up 5 bases and V 6 bases, and 5 bases lay outside the gene matches. The CDR3 protein is CASSGQGSTEAFF. The CDR3, as DNA: TGTGCCAGCAGTGGACAGGGATCAACTGAAGCTTTCTTT.

The chain joins TRBV5-4 to TRBJ1-2; tentative D call: TRBD1 (6 bases). The CDR3 loop spans 15 amino acids. Trimming stripped 4 bases from V and 3 bases from J, with 16 bases between. The V gene's germline CDR1 is SGHNT and CDR2 YYREEE (reference sequence). CDR3 nucleotides: TGTGCCAGCAGCCGGGTCGGGGGGCTCGACTATGGCTACACCTTC. Amino acid sequence: CASSRVGGLDYGYTF.

The CDR3 nucleotides are TGTGCCAGCAGCTTAGATGGGGCGACAGGGGAGTTCTTC. Protein product: CASSLDGATGEFF. V is TRBV11-2 and J is TRBJ2-1; 8 bases fit TRBD1. V shed 0 bases, J shed 14 bases, and the junction held 6 bases outside the gene matches. The length of the CDR3 is 13 residues. Germline values: CDR1 SGHAT, CDR2 FQNNGV.

The CDR3 DNA is TGTGCCAGTAGTCCCCAGATTTCTGGGGCCAACGTCCTGACTTTC. It is translated as CASSPQISGANVLTF. This chain joins TRBV19 and TRBJ2-6; D unresolved. CDR1 is LNHDA, CDR2 SQIVND, per germline (reference sequence). V lost 5 bases to trimming and J lost 1 base, with 9 bases between them. The CDR3 is made up of 15 amino acids.

The genes are TRBV7-2 and TRBJ2-3, with D possibly TRBD2 on 7 matching bases. Germline V lookup: CDR1 SGHTA, CDR2 FQGNSA. The germline V and J ends were trimmed by 1 base and 6 bases, with 14 bases remaining between them. This CDR3 has 15 residues. The CDR3 sequence is CASSLDAGRGDTQYF. The CDR3, as DNA: TGTGCCAGCAGCTTAGATGCGGGGAGGGGGGATACGCAGTATTTT.

The chain joins TRBV11-2 to TRBJ2-7, with a tentative D call TRBD1 (5 bases). Trimming took off 1 base at V and 4 bases at J, with 14 bases between the two ends. CDR3 length: 15 residues. Germline V CDR1 and CDR2: SGHAT, FQNNGV. CDR3 amino acids: CASSLGSIRGYEQYF. The DNA of the CDR3 is TGTGCCAGCAGCTTAGGGAGTATTAGGGGATACGAGCAGTACTTC.

This chain joins TRBV19 and TRBJ1-6, with 7 nucleotides matching TRBD1. Germline assignment: CDR1 LNHDA and CDR2 SQIVND (reference sequence). V dropped 4 bases and J dropped 7; count of bases not matched to a gene: 10. CDR3 length: 16 amino acids. CDR3: CASSTSTGILNSPLHF. In DNA, the CDR3 is TGTGCCAGTAGTACGTCGACAGGGATTTTAAATTCACCCCTCCACTTT. Filled out from reference TRBV19 and TRBJ1-6, the complete variable domain reads DGGITQSPKYLFRKEGQNVTLSCEQNLNHDAMYWYRQDPGQGLRLIYYSQIVNDFQKGDIAEGYSVSREKKESFPLTVTSAQKNPTAFYLCASSTSTGILNSPLHFGNGTRLTVT.

V and J are TRBV5-4 and TRBJ2-5, with 11 bases fitting TRBD2. J gave up 4 bases and V 5 bases, and 10 bases lay outside the gene matches. The CDR3 length is 16 residues. The germline V gene has CDR1 SGHNT and CDR2 YYREEE (reference sequence). The CDR3 reads CASSYLAGGMGETQYF. The CDR3 DNA follows: TGTGCCAGCAGTTATCTAGCGGGGGGTATGGGAGAGACCCAGTACTTC.

This chain connects TRBV28 to TRBJ2-7, with no clear D. V dropped 3 bases and J dropped 6 bases, with 6 bases sitting between them. The CDR3 contains 11 residues. The germline V gene has CDR1 MDHEN and CDR2 SYDVKM. The CDR3 coding sequence is TGTGCCAGCAGTTTCTCCCGCGAGCAGTACTTC. It codes for CASSFSREQYF.

This chain joins TRBV28 and TRBJ1-4; perhaps TRBD1 as D (5 bases). CDR1 is MDHEN and CDR2 is SYDVKM in the germline V gene. Trimming pared 4 bases from V and 5 bases from J, leaving 14 bases between. This CDR3 region has 15 residues. The CDR3 sequence is CASSSSGQGNEKLFF. CDR3 in DNA: TGTGCCAGCAGTTCAAGCGGGCAGGGCAATGAAAAACTGTTTTTT.

V usage is TRBV28 and J usage is TRBJ1-1; 12 bases agree with TRBD1. Per germline, CDR1 MDHEN and CDR2 SYDVKM. This CDR3 is built from 16 residues. V dropped 7 bases and J dropped 5; count of bases not matched to a gene: 11. The CDR3 sequence is CASNLGTGGARTEAFF. CDR3 DNA: TGTGCCAGCAATCTGGGGACAGGGGGCGCAAGGACTGAAGCTTTCTTT.

The chain has TRBV9 and TRBJ2-1; D possibly matches TRBD1 or TRBD2 (5 bases each). Germline V CDR1 and CDR2: SGDLS, YYNGEE. The CDR3 totals 14 residues. V was clipped by 1 base and J by 7 bases, with 12 bases between them. The CDR3 spells CASSVSGTVNEQFF. The CDR3 DNA follows: TGTGCCAGCAGCGTATCCGGGACGGTGAATGAGCAGTTCTTC. The full variable domain, with the rest looked up from reference TRBV9 and TRBJ2-1, is DSGVTQTPKHLITATGQRVTLRCSPRSGDLSVYWYQQSLDQGLQFLIQYYNGEERAKGNILERFSAQQFPDLHSELNLSSLELGDSALYFCASSVSGTVNEQFFGPGTRLTVL.

V and J are TRBV28 and TRBJ2-1; 10 nucleotides align to TRBD2. The CDR3 covers 15 residues. Trimming removed 7 bases from V and 4 bases from J; junction bases left unmatched: 7. Germline CDR1 is MDHEN and CDR2 is SYDVKM. The CDR3 sequence is CASNSGGGLYNEQFF. CDR3 bases: TGTGCCAGCAACAGCGGGGGGGGACTATACAATGAGCAGTTCTTC.

CDR3 in amino acids: CASSFRTGEKLFF. CDR3 nucleotide sequence: TGTGCCAGCAGTTTCAGAACGGGTGAAAAACTGTTTTTT. The V call is TRBV27, the J call TRBJ1-4; D is undetermined. This CDR3 is 13 amino acids long. With 3 bases removed from V and 7 bases from J, the gap between germline ends came to 9 bases. The germline V gene encodes CDR1 MNHEY and CDR2 SMNVEV (reference sequence).

The chain links TRBV7-3 to TRBJ1-3, with TRBD1 as a possible D gene (6 bases). This CDR3 contains 14 residues. The germline V and J ends were trimmed by 5 bases and 0 bases, with 8 bases remaining between them. CDR1 SGHTA and CDR2 FQGTGA come from the germline V gene. CDR3 amino acids: CASSQGFSGNTIYF. The CDR3 bases are TGTGCCAGCAGCCAGGGGTTCTCTGGAAACACCATATATTTT.

This chain links TRBV2 with TRBJ1-5; 9 bases are shared with TRBD1. The germline V gene encodes CDR1 SNHLY and CDR2 FYNNEI. The CDR3 sequence is 14 residues long. The V gene end was trimmed by 5 bases and the J gene end by 5 bases; junction bases not matched to a gene: 4. In DNA form, the CDR3 reads TGTGCCAGCAGTCCGACAGGGGGGCATCAGCCCCAGCATTTT. Translating it yields CASSPTGGHQPQHF. The entire variable domain, with the rest obtained from reference TRBV2 and TRBJ1-5, is as follows: EPEVTQTPSHQVTQMGQEVILRCVPISNHLYFYWYRQILGQKVEFLVSFYNNEISEKSEIFDDQFSVERPDGSNFTLKIRSTKLEDSAMYFCASSPTGGHQPQHFGDGTRLSIL.

The V and J genes are TRBV2 and TRBJ1-6, with D perhaps matching TRBD1 (5 bases). V was pared by 6 bases and J by 8 bases, with 14 bases between. CDR1 is SNHLY and CDR2 is FYNNEI in the germline V gene. The CDR3 loop spans 14 amino acids. CDR3 coding DNA: TGTGCCAGCAGAGGGCAGGGAAGGGATTCACCCCTCCACTTT. Translated, it gives CASRGQGRDSPLHF.

The chain has TRBV18 and TRBJ2-7, with D possibly TRBD1 on 5 matching bases. CDR1 and CDR2 from the germline V gene are KGHSH and LQKENI. Trimming took 2 bases from V and 2 from J, leaving 10 bases between them. The CDR3 totals 14 residues. Here the CDR3 reads CASSPAGPPYEQYF. CDR3 coding DNA: TGTGCCAGCTCACCAGCAGGGCCCCCCTACGAGCAGTACTTC.

This clone has only a few counts. This rearrangement joins TRBV27 to TRBJ1-6, with D perhaps matching TRBD1 (5 bases). The CDR3 covers 14 residues. The germline V and J ends were trimmed by 6 bases and 8 bases, with 14 bases remaining between them. Germline CDR1 and CDR2: MNHEY and SMNVEV (reference sequence). The CDR3: CASSHRDRYSPLHF. DNA for the CDR3: TGTGCCAGCAGCCATCGGGACCGATATTCACCCCTCCACTTT.

The chain combines TRBV19 with TRBJ2-5; D unclear. CDR3 length: 13 residues. Trimming left V 3 bases short and J 1 base short, with 6 bases between. Germline V gives CDR1 LNHDA, CDR2 SQIVND (reference sequence). CDR3 protein: CASSIRLQETQYF. Here the CDR3 DNA reads TGTGCCAGTAGTATCAGACTCCAAGAGACCCAGTACTTC.

The J gene is TRBJ1-5, the V gene TRBV6-6; D might be TRBD1 (5 bases). The V gene's germline CDR1 is MNHNY and CDR2 SVGAGI (reference sequence). The CDR3 spans 15 residues. V gave up 4 bases and J gave up 7 bases, with 17 bases separating them. The CDR3 sequence is CASSFGGERGQPQHF. CDR3 coding DNA: TGTGCCAGCAGTTTCGGCGGCGAGCGGGGGCAGCCCCAGCATTTT.

The chain has TRBV18 and TRBJ2-7; 8 bases agree with TRBD2. CDR1 is KGHSH and CDR2 is LQKENI in the germline V gene. With V trimmed by 4 bases and J by 5 bases, 7 bases remained unmatched. The CDR3 has 14 residues. This CDR3 reads CASSQGLGSNEQYF. CDR3 DNA sequence: TGTGCCAGCTCACAGGGACTAGGGTCTAACGAGCAGTACTTC.